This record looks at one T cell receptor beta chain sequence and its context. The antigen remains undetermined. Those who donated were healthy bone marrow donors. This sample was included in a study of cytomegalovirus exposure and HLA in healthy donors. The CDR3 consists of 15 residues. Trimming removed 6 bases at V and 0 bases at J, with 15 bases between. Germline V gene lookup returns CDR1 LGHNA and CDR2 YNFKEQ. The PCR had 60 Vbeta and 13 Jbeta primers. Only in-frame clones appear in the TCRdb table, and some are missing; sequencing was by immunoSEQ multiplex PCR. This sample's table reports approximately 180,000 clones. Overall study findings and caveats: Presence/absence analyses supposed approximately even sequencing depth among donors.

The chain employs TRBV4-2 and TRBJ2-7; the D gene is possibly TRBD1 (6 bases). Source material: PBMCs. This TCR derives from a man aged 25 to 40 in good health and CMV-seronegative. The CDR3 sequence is CASSKRGSSSYEQYF. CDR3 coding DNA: TGTGCCAGCAGTAAGAGGGGGTCTAGCTCCTACGAGCAGTACTTC.